Each of the 25 T cell receptor beta chains below was sequenced from the same sample in a study of blood T cell repertoires in COVID-19. Here immunoSEQ multiplex PCR was the method, and the copy in TCRdb shows in-frame clones only, minus some. The repertoire holds over 150,000 clones, with about 86% as singletons. What was sequenced was peripheral blood. The receptors stem from a woman aged 55-69 years with acute or convalescent COVID-19.

The chain recombines TRBV5-1 with TRBJ2-1, with D perhaps matching TRBD2 (5 bases). Germline V gives CDR1 SGHRS, CDR2 YFSETQ. Trimming left V 0 bases short and J 15 bases short, with 19 bases between. This CDR3 comprises 14 residues. The CDR3 spells CASSLAGSAGRGFF. CDR3 in DNA: TGCGCCAGCAGCTTGGCCGGTTCAGCCGGCCGGGGGTTCTTC.

The V call is TRBV4-1, the J call TRBJ1-6, with D uncertain. Trimming took 4 bases from V and 0 from J, leaving 16 bases between them. Germline V gives CDR1 MGHRA, CDR2 YSYEKL. The CDR3 totals 18 residues. The CDR3, as DNA: TGCGCCAGCAGCCCCGAAATTGACTTAAGCTCCTATAATTCACCCCTCCACTTT. This sequence encodes CASSPEIDLSSYNSPLHF.

The chain couples TRBV11-1 to TRBJ1-1; weak D call: TRBD1 (5 bases). The V gene's germline CDR1 is SGHAT and CDR2 FQDESV (reference sequence). Trimming removed 5 bases from V and 4 bases from J, with 17 bases in between. The CDR3 consists of 15 residues. CDR3 in DNA: TGTGCCAGCAGCGTTTACAGGAGGGCGAGCACTGAAGCTTTCTTT. It codes for CASSVYRRASTEAFF.

The chain joins TRBV2 to TRBJ2-1; D possibly corresponds to TRBD1 (6 bases). Trimming shortened V by 7 bases and J by 0 bases, and 13 bases separated the two germline ends. CDR3 length: 15 amino acids. Looked up from germline, CDR1 is SNHLY and CDR2 is FYNNEI. In DNA form, the CDR3 reads TGTGCCAGCAAACAGGGTCAGAGCTCCTACAATGAGCAGTTCTTC. Amino acid sequence: CASKQGQSSYNEQFF.

The chain uses TRBV7-2 and TRBJ2-5; D is undetermined. The CDR3 is 13 residues long. Germline lookup yields CDR1 SGHTA and CDR2 FQGNSA. The germline V and J ends were trimmed by 4 bases and 2 bases, with 8 bases remaining between them. For the CDR3, the DNA is TGTGCCAGCAGCTCCTCAGGACAAGAGACCCAGTACTTC. It codes for CASSSSGQETQYF.

V usage is TRBV3-1 (or the pseudogene TRBV3-2) and J usage is TRBJ1-6, with 8 bases matching TRBD1. V shed 1 base and J 3 bases; nucleotides not matched to a gene: 2. The germline gives CDR1 LGHDT, CDR2 YNNKEL (reference sequence). The CDR3 length is 16 residues. The CDR3 is CASSQVGQGYNSPLHF. In DNA, the CDR3 is TGTGCCAGCAGCCAAGTAGGACAGGGCTATAATTCACCCCTCCACTTT.

The V call is TRBV2, the J call TRBJ1-5; 8 bases match TRBD1. J gave up 4 bases and V 6 bases, and 14 bases lay outside the gene matches. The CDR3 loop spans 17 amino acids. CDR1 is SNHLY, CDR2 FYNNEI, per germline. CDR3 protein: CASRGGQVYGGNQPQHF. CDR3 in DNA: TGTGCCAGCAGGGGGGGACAGGTGTATGGTGGTAATCAGCCCCAGCATTTT. The whole variable domain, filled in from reference TRBV2 and TRBJ1-5, reads EPEVTQTPSHQVTQMGQEVILRCVPISNHLYFYWYRQILGQKVEFLVSFYNNEISEKSEIFDDQFSVERPDGSNFTLKIRSTKLEDSAMYFCASRGGQVYGGNQPQHFGDGTRLSIL.

This clone has just one count. The genes are TRBV3-1 (or the pseudogene TRBV3-2) and TRBJ2-3, with TRBD2 matching 9 bases. J was trimmed by 0 bases and V by 1 base; bases with no gene match: 11. Germline V CDR1 and CDR2: LGHDT, YNNKEL (reference sequence). CDR3 length equals 19 residues. The CDR3 sequence is CASSQAFLGAGGSTDTQYF. The CDR3 DNA reads TGTGCCAGCAGCCAAGCTTTCCTTGGGGCGGGGGGGAGCACAGATACGCAGTATTTT.

This CDR3 is CASSQDLRSGGATDTQYF. As DNA, the CDR3 is TGTGCCAGCAGCCAAGATTTGAGAAGCGGGGGGGCGACAGATACGCAGTATTTT. The rearrangement joins TRBV4-2 to TRBJ2-3; 10 bases map to TRBD2. This CDR3 region has 18 residues. Unmatched junction bases numbered 9, after V lost 0 bases and J lost 3 bases. CDR1 and CDR2 from the germline V gene are LGHNA and YNFKEQ.

The chain is built from TRBV3-1 (or the pseudogene TRBV3-2) and TRBJ2-7; TRBD2 matches 8 bases. CDR3 length: 14 amino acids. V lost 3 bases and J lost 11; bases outside the gene matches: 12. Germline CDR1 is LGHDT and CDR2 is YNNKEL (reference sequence). The CDR3 here is CASSHNGGGTMEYF. The CDR3 DNA sequence: TGTGCCAGCAGCCACAACGGGGGGGGTACGATGGAGTACTTC.

The V call is TRBV5-1, the J call TRBJ2-1, with 9 nucleotides matching TRBD2. In germline, CDR1 is SGHRS, CDR2 YFSETQ. This CDR3 contains 16 residues. The V and J ends lost 4 bases and 2 bases, in that order; junction bases with no gene match: 7. CDR3 sequence reads: CASSAGGTSTYNEQFF. The CDR3 nucleotides are TGCGCCAGCAGCGCGGGGGGGACCTCGACCTACAATGAGCAGTTCTTC.

Regarding this clone: Other DNA sequences in this specimen translate into the identical CDR3. The chain uses TRBV3-1 (or the pseudogene TRBV3-2) and TRBJ2-2; D perhaps matches TRBD2 (6 bases). The CDR3 is 14 amino acids. Looked up from germline, CDR1 is LGHDT and CDR2 is YNNKEL (reference sequence). V was clipped by 0 bases and J by 5 bases, with 7 bases between them. For the CDR3, the DNA is TGTGCCAGCAGCCAAGAGGGGGGAACCGGGGAGCTGTTTTTT. Protein sequence: CASSQEGGTGELFF.

The chain links TRBV19 to TRBJ2-5; D ambiguous. Looked up from germline, CDR1 is LNHDA and CDR2 is SQIVND (reference sequence). With 4 bases removed from V and 2 bases from J, the gap between germline ends came to 8 bases. The CDR3 sequence is 13 residues long. Here the CDR3 DNA reads TGTGCCAGTAGTAGATCCTATCAAGAGACCCAGTACTTC. Translation gives CASSRSYQETQYF.

This sequence joins TRBV5-1 and TRBJ2-3; D unclear. Deletions cut 10 bases from V and 4 bases from J, with 19 bases between. The V gene's germline CDR1 is SGHRS and CDR2 YFSETQ. This CDR3 region has 14 residues. The DNA for the CDR3 is TGCGCCTCGTCCCCCGGGTCTGCCCCAGATACGCAGTATTTT. Protein: CASSPGSAPDTQYF.

The J gene is TRBJ2-7, the V gene TRBV5-4, with D maybe TRBD1 (5 bases). Trimming took off 4 bases at V and 2 bases at J, with 13 bases between the two ends. The length of the CDR3 is 14 residues. Per the germline V gene, CDR1 is SGHNT and CDR2 is YYREEE (reference sequence). Written as DNA, the CDR3 is TGTGCCAGCAGCGATCGGACAAGGCCCTACGAGCAGTACTTC. This codes for CASSDRTRPYEQYF.

As DNA, the CDR3 is TGTGCCAGCAGCCGGGACAGCCGCAATCAGCCCCAGCATTTT. Its protein product is CASSRDSRNQPQHF. The rearrangement uses TRBV7-9 and TRBJ1-5, with TRBD1 matching 7 bases. The length of the CDR3 is 14 residues. The germline V gene encodes CDR1 SEHNR and CDR2 FQNEAQ (reference sequence). The junction had 3 bases not matched to a gene; V was cut back by 5 bases and J by 2 bases.

V gene TRBV7-9 combines with J gene TRBJ2-7; unclear D gene. CDR3 size: 12 residues. CDR1 and CDR2 from the germline V gene are SEHNR and FQNEAQ (reference sequence). With 8 bases removed from V and 3 bases from J, the gap between germline ends came to 11 bases. The CDR3: CASGRTSYEQYF. The CDR3 DNA follows: TGTGCCAGCGGCCGTACAAGCTACGAGCAGTACTTC.

This chain uses TRBV18 with TRBJ1-5, with 11 positions matching TRBD1. Germline loops: CDR1 KGHSH, CDR2 LQKENI. With V trimmed by 5 bases and J by 4 bases, 7 bases remained unmatched. This CDR3 is 16 amino acids long. CDR3 in amino acids: CASSGQGAGNNQPQHF. CDR3 nucleotides: TGTGCCAGCTCAGGACAGGGGGCTGGGAATAATCAGCCCCAGCATTTT.

The chain employs TRBV10-3 and TRBJ2-7; TRBD1 matches 11 bases. Germline assignment: CDR1 ENHRY and CDR2 SYGVKD. V lost 1 base to trimming and J lost 5 bases; unmatched junction nucleotides: 10. The length of the CDR3 is 17 residues. CDR3 protein: CAISEYRPGQGVDEQYF. The CDR3 region has the DNA TGTGCCATCAGTGAGTACAGACCGGGACAGGGGGTCGACGAGCAGTACTTC.

This chain connects TRBV3-1 (or the pseudogene TRBV3-2) to TRBJ2-5; weak D call: TRBD1 (6 bases). V dropped 11 bases and J dropped 1 base, with 11 bases sitting between them. This CDR3 has 12 amino acids. Germline assignment: CDR1 LGHDT and CDR2 YNNKEL (reference sequence). As DNA, the CDR3 is TGTGCCTTTGGGGGCCTCCAAGAGACCCAGTACTTC. It encodes CAFGGLQETQYF.

V gene TRBV18 combines with J gene TRBJ2-5; TRBD2 is a possible D gene (6 bases). Trimming stripped 4 bases from V and 5 bases from J, with 17 bases between. CDR3 length: 15 amino acids. From germline, CDR1 is KGHSH and CDR2 LQKENI. CDR3 bases: TGTGCCAGCTCACTCGCGGGGTTAGCGTCCGAGACCCAGTACTTC. Protein sequence: CASSLAGLASETQYF. Combining the CDR3 with reference TRBV18 and TRBJ2-5 gives the whole variable domain NAGVMQNPRHLVRRRGQEARLRCSPMKGHSHVYWYRQLPEEGLKFMVYLQKENIIDESGMPKERFSAEFPKEGPSILRIQQVVRGDSAAYFCASSLAGLASETQYFGPGTRLLVL.

The chain is built from TRBV7-9 and TRBJ1-1; D not certain. The CDR3 runs to 15 residues. Germline-derived CDR1 and CDR2 are SEHNR and FQNEAQ (reference sequence). Between the trimmed V and J ends, which lost 5 bases and 1 base, there was a span of 14 bases. The DNA for the CDR3 is TGTGCCAGCAGCCCAACCTTCAGACAGAACACTGAAGCTTTCTTT. The encoded protein is CASSPTFRQNTEAFF.

V and J are TRBV2 and TRBJ1-4, with TRBD1 matching 8 bases. The germline V gene encodes CDR1 SNHLY and CDR2 FYNNEI. The junction had 10 bases not matched to a gene; V was cut back by 6 bases and J by 7 bases. The CDR3 extends over 15 amino acids. Here the CDR3 DNA reads TGTGCCAGCAGATTTACCGGGACAGGTCGTGAAAAACTGTTTTTT. The encoded protein is CASRFTGTGREKLFF.

The rearrangement joins TRBV7-3 to TRBJ2-7; TRBD2 aligns across 10 bases. This CDR3 comprises 15 residues. The V gene end was trimmed by 0 bases and the J gene end by 6 bases; junction bases not matched to a gene: 5. Germline V gene sequence: CDR1 SGHTA, CDR2 FQGTGA. CDR3 nucleotide sequence: TGTGCCAGCAGCTTAACGGGCCTAGCGGGGGTCGAGCAGTACTTC. Protein product: CASSLTGLAGVEQYF. The full variable domain, completed using reference TRBV7-3 and TRBJ2-7, is GAGVSQTPSNKVTEKGKYVELRCDPISGHTALYWYRQSLGQGPEFLIYFQGTGAADDSGLPNDRFFAVRPEGSVSTLKIQRTERGDSAVYLCASSLTGLAGVEQYFGPGTRLTVT.

This clone occurred a few times. CDR3 region: CASSETANSYNEQFF. The DNA of the CDR3 is TGTGCCAGCAGCGAGACAGCAAACTCCTACAATGAGCAGTTCTTC. The chain couples TRBV9 to TRBJ2-1; possible D gene TRBD1, 5 bases. Trimming removed 3 bases from V and 0 bases from J, with 10 bases in between. This CDR3 spans 15 amino acids. In germline, CDR1 is SGDLS, CDR2 YYNGEE. Based on the CDR3 plus reference TRBV9 and TRBJ2-1, the full variable domain is DSGVTQTPKHLITATGQRVTLRCSPRSGDLSVYWYQQSLDQGLQFLIQYYNGEERAKGNILERFSAQQFPDLHSELNLSSLELGDSALYFCASSETANSYNEQFFGPGTRLTVL.